This TCR beta chain was observed in a study of T cells after yellow fever vaccination. This clonotype showed up many times. Its antigen is undetermined. Study conclusions and caveats: Clonotypes found in both CD4 and CD8 compartments made up a small share.

TCRdb fed the 5' RACE reads into MiXCR, producing one record per CDR3 protein. The table records 150,000 or so distinct CDR3 sequences, approximately 6.7% of them present only once. Trimming removed 1 base from V and 6 bases from J, with 7 bases in between. Per germline, CDR1 SSHAT and CDR2 FNYEAQ (reference sequence). There are 13 residues in the CDR3. Sequences were derived from CD4+ T cells sorted from PBMCs, sampled 5 days after the first yellow fever vaccination. This sequence was found in a man younger than 35 who received the YFV17D yellow fever vaccine. The rearrangement joins TRBV7-7 to TRBJ2-1, with D possibly TRBD1 on 6 matching bases. CDR3: CASSLGTVNEQFF. The CDR3 nucleotides read TGTGCCAGCAGCTTAGGGACAGTCAATGAGCAGTTCTTC.